The 10 T cell receptor beta chains given below trace back to one sample, sequenced in a study of cytomegalovirus exposure and HLA in healthy donors. Sequenced by immunoSEQ multiplex PCR; TCRdb stores in-frame clones only, minus some. The table shows about 270,000 clones, with roughly 85% occurring only once. Sequenced material: PBMCs. Receptors originate from a woman younger than 30 in good health and CMV-seronegative.

This clone was detected once. The rearrangement joins TRBV30 to TRBJ1-5; the D is unclear. The CDR3 extends over 14 amino acids. The germline V gene has CDR1 GTSNPN and CDR2 SVGIG (reference sequence). The V end was cut by 0 bases, the J end by 4 bases, with 10 bases between. CDR3 bases: TGTGCCTGGAGTGTACTTGGGCTGAATCAGCCCCAGCATTTT. Its translation: CAWSVLGLNQPQHF.

V usage is TRBV6-1 and J usage is TRBJ2-3; 7 bases fit TRBD1. The CDR3 loop spans 14 amino acids. J lost 1 base, V lost 10 bases, and 8 bases had no gene match. Germline CDR1 reads MNHNS; CDR2 reads SASEGT. CDR3 DNA sequence: TGTGCCACTAGACAGGGATTTGGCACAGATACGCAGTATTTT. It yields the protein CATRQGFGTDTQYF.

The chain is built from TRBV19 and TRBJ1-5; 7 bases match TRBD1. The CDR3 covers 12 residues. Trimming at V came to 9 bases and at J to 2 bases, leaving 1 base not matched to a gene. Germline-derived CDR1 and CDR2 are LNHDA and SQIVND (reference sequence). The CDR3 is CASDRGNQPQHF. The CDR3 nucleotides are TGTGCCAGCGACAGGGGCAATCAGCCCCAGCATTTT.

This clone was observed a single time. The chain combines TRBV4-1 with TRBJ2-7, with 8 nucleotides matching TRBD2. V lost 0 bases and J lost 3; bases outside the gene matches: 4. In germline, CDR1 is MGHRA, CDR2 YSYEKL. CDR3 length: 15 residues. CDR3 bases: TGCGCCAGCAGCCAAGATAGACTAGCGAACTACGAGCAGTACTTC. Amino acids: CASSQDRLANYEQYF.

The chain is built from TRBV19 and TRBJ1-1; D is ambiguous. Deletions cut 7 bases from V and 1 base from J, with 7 bases between. CDR1 is LNHDA, CDR2 SQIVND, per germline (reference sequence). This CDR3 spans 12 amino acids. The DNA for the CDR3 is TGTGCCAGTAATTACGGGAACACTGAAGCTTTCTTT. It codes for CASNYGNTEAFF.

The gene calls are TRBV4-3 and TRBJ2-1, with D possibly matching TRBD1 (6 bases). This CDR3 is built from 15 residues. The germline V gene encodes CDR1 LGHNA and CDR2 YSLEER. V lost 0 bases to trimming and J lost 4 bases, with 10 bases between them. Written as DNA, the CDR3 is TGCGCCAGCAGCCAAGAAAGGACAGCTTACAATGAGCAGTTCTTC. Translation: CASSQERTAYNEQFF.

The chain joins TRBV20-1 to TRBJ1-2, with D maybe TRBD1 (6 bases). V shed 4 bases and J shed 6 bases, with 9 bases lying between them. Germline V gene sequence: CDR1 DFQATT, CDR2 SNEGSKA (reference sequence). The CDR3 covers 11 residues. The CDR3 loop reads CSATAGDGYTF. CDR3 DNA: TGCAGTGCTACGGCAGGGGATGGCTACACCTTC.

The J gene is TRBJ2-7, the V gene TRBV4-3, with 8 nucleotides matching TRBD1. Germline V CDR1 and CDR2: LGHNA, YSLEER. V gave up 0 bases and J gave up 1 base; unmatched junction bases: 5. This CDR3 comprises 16 residues. The CDR3 reads CASSQDRTGKSYEQYF. The CDR3 region has the DNA TGCGCCAGCAGCCAAGATAGGACAGGGAAATCCTACGAGCAGTACTTC.

CDR3: CASMGEAYGYTF. As DNA, the CDR3 is TGTGCCAGTATGGGTGAGGCCTATGGCTACACCTTC. V and J are TRBV19 and TRBJ1-2; D not resolved. The V and J ends lost 7 bases and 4 bases respectively, with 10 bases between them. The germline V gene has CDR1 LNHDA and CDR2 SQIVND (reference sequence). CDR3 length equals 12 residues.

This rearrangement joins TRBV6-1 to TRBJ2-7; the match to TRBD1 covers 9 bases. From germline, CDR1 is MNHNS and CDR2 SASEGT. CDR3 length: 14 amino acids. V gave up 4 bases and J gave up 2 bases; unmatched junction bases: 3. CDR3 sequence: CASSVGQGTYEQYF. DNA of the CDR3: TGTGCCAGCAGTGTGGGACAGGGCACCTACGAGCAGTACTTC.